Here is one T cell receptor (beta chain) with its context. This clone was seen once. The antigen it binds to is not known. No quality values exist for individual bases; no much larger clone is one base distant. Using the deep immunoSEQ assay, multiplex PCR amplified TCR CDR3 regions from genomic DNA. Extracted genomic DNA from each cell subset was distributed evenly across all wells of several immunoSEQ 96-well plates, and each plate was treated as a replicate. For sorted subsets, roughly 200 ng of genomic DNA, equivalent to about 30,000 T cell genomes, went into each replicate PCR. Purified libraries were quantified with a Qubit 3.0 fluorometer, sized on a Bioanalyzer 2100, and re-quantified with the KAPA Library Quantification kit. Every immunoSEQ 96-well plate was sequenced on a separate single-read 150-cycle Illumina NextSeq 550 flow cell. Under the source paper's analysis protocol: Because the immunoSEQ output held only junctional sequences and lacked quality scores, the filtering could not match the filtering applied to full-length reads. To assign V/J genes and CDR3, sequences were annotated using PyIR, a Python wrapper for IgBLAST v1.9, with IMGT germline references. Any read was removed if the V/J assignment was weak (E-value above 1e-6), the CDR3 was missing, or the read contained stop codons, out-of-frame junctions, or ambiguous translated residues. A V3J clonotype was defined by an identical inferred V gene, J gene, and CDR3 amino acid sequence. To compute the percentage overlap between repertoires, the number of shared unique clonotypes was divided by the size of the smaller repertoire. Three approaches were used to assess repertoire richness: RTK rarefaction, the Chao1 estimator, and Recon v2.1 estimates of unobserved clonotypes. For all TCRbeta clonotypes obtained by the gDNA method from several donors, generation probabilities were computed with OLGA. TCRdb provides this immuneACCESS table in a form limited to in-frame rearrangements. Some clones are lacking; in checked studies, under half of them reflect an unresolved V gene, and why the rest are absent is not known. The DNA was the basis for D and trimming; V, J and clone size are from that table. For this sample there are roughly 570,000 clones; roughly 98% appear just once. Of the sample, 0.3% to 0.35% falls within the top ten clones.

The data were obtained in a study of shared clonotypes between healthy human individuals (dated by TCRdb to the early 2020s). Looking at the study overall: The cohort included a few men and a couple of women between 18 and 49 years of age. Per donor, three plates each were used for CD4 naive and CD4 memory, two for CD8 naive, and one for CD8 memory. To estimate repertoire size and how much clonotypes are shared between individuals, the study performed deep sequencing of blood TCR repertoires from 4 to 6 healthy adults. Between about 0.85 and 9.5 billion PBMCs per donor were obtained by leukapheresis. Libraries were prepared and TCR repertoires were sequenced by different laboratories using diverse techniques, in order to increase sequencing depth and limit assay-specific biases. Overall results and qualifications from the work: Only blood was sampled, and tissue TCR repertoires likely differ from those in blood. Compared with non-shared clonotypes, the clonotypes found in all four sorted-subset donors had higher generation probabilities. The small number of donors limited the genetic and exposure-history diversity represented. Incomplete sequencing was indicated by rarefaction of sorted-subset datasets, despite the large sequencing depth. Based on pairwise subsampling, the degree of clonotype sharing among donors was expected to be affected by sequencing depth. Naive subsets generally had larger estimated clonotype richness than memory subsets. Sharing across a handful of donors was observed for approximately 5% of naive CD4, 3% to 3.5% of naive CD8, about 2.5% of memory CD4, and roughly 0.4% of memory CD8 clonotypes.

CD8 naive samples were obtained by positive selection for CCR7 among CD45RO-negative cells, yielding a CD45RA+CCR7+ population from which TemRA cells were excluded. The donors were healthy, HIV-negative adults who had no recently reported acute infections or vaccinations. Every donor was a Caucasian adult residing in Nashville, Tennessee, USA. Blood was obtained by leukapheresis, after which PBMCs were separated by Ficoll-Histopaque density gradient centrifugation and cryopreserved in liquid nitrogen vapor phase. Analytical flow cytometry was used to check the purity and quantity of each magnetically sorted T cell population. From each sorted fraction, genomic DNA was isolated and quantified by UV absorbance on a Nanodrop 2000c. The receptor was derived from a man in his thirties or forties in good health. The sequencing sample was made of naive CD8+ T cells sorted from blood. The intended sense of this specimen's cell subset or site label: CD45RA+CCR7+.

The CDR3 region has the sequence CAISAGWNYGYTF. The nucleotides read TGTGCCATCTCGGCAGGGTGGAACTATGGCTACACCTTC. The V and J segments used are TRBV10-3 and TRBJ1-2; the D gene is perhaps TRBD1, from 5 matching bases. The CDR3 runs 13 residues from the cysteine to the phenylalanine. Only the CDR3 DNA is retained, 39 bases long and in frame from the first base. The trim is 8 bases for V and 2 bases for J, with a gap of 12 bases between the germline ends. The germline V gene provides CDR1 ENHRY and CDR2 SYGVKD.